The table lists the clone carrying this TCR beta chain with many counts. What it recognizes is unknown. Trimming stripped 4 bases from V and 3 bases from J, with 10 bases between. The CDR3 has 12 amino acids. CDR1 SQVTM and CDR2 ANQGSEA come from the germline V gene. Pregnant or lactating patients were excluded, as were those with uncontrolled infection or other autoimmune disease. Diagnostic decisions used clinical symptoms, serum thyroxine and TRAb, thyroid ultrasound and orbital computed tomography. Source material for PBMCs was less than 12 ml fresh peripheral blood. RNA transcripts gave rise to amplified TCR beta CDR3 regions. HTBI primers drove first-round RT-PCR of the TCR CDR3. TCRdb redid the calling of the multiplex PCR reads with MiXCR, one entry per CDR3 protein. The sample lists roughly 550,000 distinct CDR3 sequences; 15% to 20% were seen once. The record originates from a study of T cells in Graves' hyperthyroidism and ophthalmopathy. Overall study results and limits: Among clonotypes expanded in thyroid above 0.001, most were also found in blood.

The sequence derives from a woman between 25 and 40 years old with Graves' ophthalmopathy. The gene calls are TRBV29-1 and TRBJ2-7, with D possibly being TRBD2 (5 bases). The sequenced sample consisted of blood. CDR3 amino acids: CSVVGGGYEQYF. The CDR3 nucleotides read TGCAGCGTTGTTGGAGGAGGCTACGAGCAGTACTTC.